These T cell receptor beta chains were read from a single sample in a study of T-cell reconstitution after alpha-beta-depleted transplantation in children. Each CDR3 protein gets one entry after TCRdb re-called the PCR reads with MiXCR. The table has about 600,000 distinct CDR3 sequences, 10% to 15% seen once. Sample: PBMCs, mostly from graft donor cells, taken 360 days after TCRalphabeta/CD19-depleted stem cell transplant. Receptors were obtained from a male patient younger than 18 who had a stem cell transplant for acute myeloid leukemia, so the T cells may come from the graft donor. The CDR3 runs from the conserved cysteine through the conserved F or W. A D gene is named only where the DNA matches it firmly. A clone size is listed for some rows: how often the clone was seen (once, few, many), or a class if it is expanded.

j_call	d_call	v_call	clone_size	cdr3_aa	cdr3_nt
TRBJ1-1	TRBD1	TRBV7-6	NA	CASSTQGRTEAFF	TGTGCCAGCAGCACACAGGGGCGCACTGAAGCTTTCTTT
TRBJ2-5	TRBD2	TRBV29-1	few	CSVDTSGWAETQYF	TGCAGCGTTGATACTAGCGGGTGGGCAGAGACCCAGTACTTC
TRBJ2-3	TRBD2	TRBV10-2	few	CASTARAGGAWNTQYF	TGCGCCAGCACCGCCAGAGCGGGGGGTGCATGGAATACGCAGTATTTT
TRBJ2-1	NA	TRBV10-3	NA	CAISESNRWFGNEQFF	TGTGCCATCAGTGAGTCGAACCGCTGGTTCGGGAATGAGCAGTTCTTC
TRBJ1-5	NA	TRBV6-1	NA	CASSEGGRHQPQHF	TGTGCCAGCAGCGAGGGGGGTCGGCATCAGCCCCAGCATTTT
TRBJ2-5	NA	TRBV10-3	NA	CAIRVVGQETQYF	TGTGCCATCAGGGTAGTGGGCCAAGAGACCCAGTACTTC
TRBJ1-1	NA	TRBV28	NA	CASTHLGGRDTEAFF	TGTGCCAGCACCCATCTCGGGGGCCGGGACACTGAAGCTTTCTTT
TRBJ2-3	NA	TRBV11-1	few	CASSWLLAVRESADTQYF	TGTGCCAGCAGCTGGTTATTAGCGGTGAGGGAGAGCGCAGATACGCAGTATTTT
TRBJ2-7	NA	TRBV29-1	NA	CSVVWGATYEQYF	TGCAGCGTTGTCTGGGGCGCTACTTACGAGCAGTACTTC
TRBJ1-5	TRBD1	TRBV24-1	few	CATRDGQGSQPQHF	TGTGCCACCAGGGACGGACAGGGAAGTCAGCCCCAGCATTTT
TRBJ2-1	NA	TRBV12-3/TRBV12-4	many	CASSLRFYNEQFF	TGTGCCAGCAGTCTTCGGTTTTACAATGAGCAGTTCTTC
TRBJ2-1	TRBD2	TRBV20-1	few	CSAGGAYNEQFF	TGCAGTGCGGGAGGGGCCTACAATGAGCAGTTCTTC
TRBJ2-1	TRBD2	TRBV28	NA	CASSPGRYAYNEQFF	TGTGCCAGCAGTCCCGGGAGGTACGCCTACAATGAGCAGTTCTTC
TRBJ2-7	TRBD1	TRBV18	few	CASSIIQGANHEQYF	TGTGCCAGCTCTATTATACAGGGGGCGAACCACGAGCAGTACTTC
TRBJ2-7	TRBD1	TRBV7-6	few	CASSSGQGDEQYF	TGTGCCAGCAGCTCGGGACAGGGGGACGAGCAGTACTTC
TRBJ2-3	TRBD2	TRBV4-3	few	CASSQESTSEFTDTQYF	TGCGCCAGCAGCCAAGAAAGCACTAGCGAGTTCACAGATACGCAGTATTTT
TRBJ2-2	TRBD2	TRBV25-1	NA	CASSERLAITGELFF	TGTGCCAGCAGTGAAAGACTAGCCATCACCGGGGAGCTGTTTTTT
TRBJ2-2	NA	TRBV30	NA	CAWSGGDTGELFF	TGTGCCTGGAGTGGGGGGGACACCGGGGAGCTGTTTTTT
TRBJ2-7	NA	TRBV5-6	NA	CASTPAVARVHEQYF	TGTGCCAGCACCCCCGCAGTTGCGCGAGTTCACGAGCAGTACTTC
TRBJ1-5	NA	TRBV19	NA	CASSAILDNNQPQHF	TGTGCCAGTAGCGCGATTCTGGATAACAATCAGCCCCAGCATTTT
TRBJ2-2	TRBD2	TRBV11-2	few	CASSPRDGTSGANTGELFF	TGTGCCAGCAGCCCCCGGGACGGGACTAGCGGAGCAAACACCGGGGAGCTGTTTTTT
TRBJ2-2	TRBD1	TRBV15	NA	CATSRAGTGGITGELFF	TGTGCCACCAGCAGAGCAGGGACAGGGGGGATCACCGGGGAGCTGTTTTTT
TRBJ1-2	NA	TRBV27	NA	CASSFSTGFYGYTF	TGTGCCAGCAGTTTTTCGACAGGCTTCTATGGCTACACCTTC
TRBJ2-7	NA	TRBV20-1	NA	CSARGVAAQLSYEQYF	TGCAGTGCTAGAGGGGTAGCGGCTCAGCTCTCCTACGAGCAGTACTTC
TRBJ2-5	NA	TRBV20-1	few	CSARPGNGLGETQYF	TGCAGTGCTAGACCCGGAAACGGCCTGGGGGAGACCCAGTACTTC
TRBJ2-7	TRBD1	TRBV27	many	CASSTGTGEWYEQYF	TGTGCCAGCAGTACCGGGACAGGGGAGTGGTACGAGCAGTACTTC
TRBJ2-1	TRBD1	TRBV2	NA	CASSGQGWEYNEQFF	TGTGCCAGCAGTGGACAGGGATGGGAATACAATGAGCAGTTCTTC
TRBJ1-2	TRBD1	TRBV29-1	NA	CSVERDSNYGYTF	TGCAGCGTTGAACGGGACAGCAACTATGGCTACACCTTC
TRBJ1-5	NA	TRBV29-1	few	CSVEETEGQPQHF	TGCAGCGTTGAAGAGACGGAGGGACAGCCCCAGCATTTT
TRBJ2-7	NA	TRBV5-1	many	CASSFWGRRGRTYEQYF	TGCGCCAGCAGCTTTTGGGGTCGGAGGGGGCGCACCTACGAGCAGTACTTC
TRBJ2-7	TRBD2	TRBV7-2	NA	CASSLRLAGSREQYF	TGTGCCAGCAGCTTACGGCTAGCGGGCTCTCGCGAGCAGTACTTC
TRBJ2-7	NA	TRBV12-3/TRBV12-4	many	CASSLAGVSEQYF	TGTGCCAGCAGTTTAGCGGGAGTAAGCGAGCAGTACTTC
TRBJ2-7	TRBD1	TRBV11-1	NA	CASSPQWTGGPEQYF	TGTGCCAGCAGCCCCCAATGGACAGGGGGCCCCGAGCAGTACTTC
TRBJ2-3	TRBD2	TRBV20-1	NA	CSARGGTSGNGDTQYF	TGCAGTGCTAGAGGGGGGACTAGCGGGAACGGAGATACGCAGTATTTT
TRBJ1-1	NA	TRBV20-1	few	CSGSRATGPMNTEAFF	TGCAGTGGGTCACGGGCGACAGGCCCCATGAACACTGAAGCTTTCTTT
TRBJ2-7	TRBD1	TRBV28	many	CATLTGGAPSYEQYF	TGTGCCACCCTCACAGGGGGCGCCCCCTCCTACGAGCAGTACTTC
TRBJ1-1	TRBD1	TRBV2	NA	CASSRDRRNTEAFF	TGTGCCAGCAGCCGGGACAGACGGAACACTGAAGCTTTCTTT
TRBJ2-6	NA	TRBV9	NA	CASSVDGSRANVLTF	TGTGCCAGCAGCGTAGACGGGTCGAGGGCCAACGTCCTGACTTTC
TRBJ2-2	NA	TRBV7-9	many	CASTPMGTGELFF	TGTGCCAGCACCCCGATGGGCACCGGGGAGCTGTTTTTT